This T cell receptor beta chain was captured in a study of shared clonotypes between healthy human individuals (dated by TCRdb to about 2020). About the full investigation: A few men and a couple of women, aged 18 to 49 years, made up the cohort. Per donor, three plates each were used for CD4 naive and CD4 memory, two for CD8 naive, and one for CD8 memory. To estimate repertoire size and how much clonotypes are shared between individuals, the study performed deep sequencing of blood TCR repertoires from 4 to 6 healthy adults. Libraries were prepared and TCR repertoires were sequenced by different laboratories using diverse techniques, in order to increase sequencing depth and limit assay-specific biases. Between about 0.8 and 9 billion PBMCs per donor were obtained by leukapheresis. Summary of the overall study and its limitations: Only blood was sampled, and tissue TCR repertoires likely differ from those in blood. Estimated clonotype richness was generally larger for naive than for memory subsets. About 5% of naive CD4, 3% to 3.5% of naive CD8, roughly 2.4% of memory CD4, and roughly 0.4% of memory CD8 clonotypes were shared across a few donors. Incomplete sequencing was indicated by rarefaction of sorted-subset datasets, despite the large sequencing depth. Based on pairwise subsampling, the degree of clonotype sharing among donors was expected to be affected by sequencing depth. The genetic and exposure-history diversity represented was limited by the small number of donors. Clonotypes shared by all four sorted-subset donors showed higher generation probabilities than non-shared clonotypes.

The CDR3 spans 13 residues, from the cysteine through the phenylalanine. The kept DNA is CDR3 alone, 39 bases in frame from the first base. Based on the germline V gene, the CDR1 and CDR2 sequences are MDHEN and SYDVKM. The V end loses 6 bases and the J end loses 7 bases, and a stretch of 16 bases separates them. Using the deep immunoSEQ assay, TCR CDR3 regions were amplified from genomic DNA by multiplex PCR. Extracted genomic DNA from each cell subset was distributed evenly across all wells of several immunoSEQ 96-well plates, and each plate was treated as a replicate. For sorted subsets, approximately 210 ng genomic DNA, equal to 30,000 to 35,000 T cell genomes, was loaded into each replicate PCR. Purified libraries were measured with a Qubit 3.0 fluorometer, size-checked on a Bioanalyzer 2100, and measured again with the KAPA Library Quantification kit. Every immunoSEQ 96-well plate was sequenced on a dedicated single-read 150-cycle Illumina NextSeq 550 flow cell. The authors processed their data as follows. Because the immunoSEQ output held only junctional sequences and lacked quality scores, the filtering could not match the filtering applied to full-length reads. To assign V/J genes and CDR3, sequences were annotated using PyIR, a Python wrapper for IgBLAST v1.9, with IMGT germline references. Reads were filtered out if the reads had weak V/J assignments (E-value above 1e-6), no CDR3, stop codons, out-of-frame junctions, or ambiguous translated residues. V3J clonotypes were defined as sequences sharing the same inferred V gene, J gene, and CDR3 amino acid sequence. Percentage overlap between repertoires was computed as shared unique clonotypes divided by the size of the smaller repertoire. Repertoire richness was assessed with RTK rarefaction, the Chao1 estimator, and Recon v2.1 estimates of unobserved clonotypes. For all TCRbeta clonotypes obtained by the gDNA method from four donors, generation probabilities were computed with OLGA. Here the immuneACCESS table is served through TCRdb, limited to in-frame sequences with V and J called. Missing clones are a known gap in these copies; in checked studies unresolved V genes cover under half, and the rest lacks a known reason. V, J and clone size are those of that table, while D and trimming were read from the DNA. For this sample the table gives about 2 million clones, of which 95% were detected only once. 0.13% of the sample rests with the top ten.

The donors were healthy, HIV-negative adults who had no recently reported acute infections or vaccinations. All donors were Caucasian adults living in Nashville, Tennessee, USA. Magnetic negative selection was used to enrich CD4+ T cells, after which naive cells were positively selected on CD45RA and the negative fraction became the memory subset. Blood was collected by leukapheresis, and PBMCs were isolated by Ficoll-Histopaque density gradient centrifugation and then cryopreserved in liquid nitrogen vapor phase. Analytical flow cytometry was used to check the purity and quantity of each magnetically sorted T cell population. Each sorted fraction had its genomic DNA isolated and then quantified by UV absorbance on a Nanodrop 2000c. As to this clone: What this receptor recognizes is not known. Per-base qualities were not stored, and no clone one base away is much larger.

The sequence is built from TRBV28 and TRBJ2-7, with the D gene uncertain. This clonotype was obtained from a man aged 18 to 29 in good health. The sequenced sample consisted of naive CD4+ T cells sorted from blood. The cell subset or site label, as the study defines it: CD45RA+ positively selected. The base sequence is TGTGCCAGCAGGGGCAGGCCGAAGGAAGAGCAGTACTTC. It codes for CASRGRPKEEQYF.